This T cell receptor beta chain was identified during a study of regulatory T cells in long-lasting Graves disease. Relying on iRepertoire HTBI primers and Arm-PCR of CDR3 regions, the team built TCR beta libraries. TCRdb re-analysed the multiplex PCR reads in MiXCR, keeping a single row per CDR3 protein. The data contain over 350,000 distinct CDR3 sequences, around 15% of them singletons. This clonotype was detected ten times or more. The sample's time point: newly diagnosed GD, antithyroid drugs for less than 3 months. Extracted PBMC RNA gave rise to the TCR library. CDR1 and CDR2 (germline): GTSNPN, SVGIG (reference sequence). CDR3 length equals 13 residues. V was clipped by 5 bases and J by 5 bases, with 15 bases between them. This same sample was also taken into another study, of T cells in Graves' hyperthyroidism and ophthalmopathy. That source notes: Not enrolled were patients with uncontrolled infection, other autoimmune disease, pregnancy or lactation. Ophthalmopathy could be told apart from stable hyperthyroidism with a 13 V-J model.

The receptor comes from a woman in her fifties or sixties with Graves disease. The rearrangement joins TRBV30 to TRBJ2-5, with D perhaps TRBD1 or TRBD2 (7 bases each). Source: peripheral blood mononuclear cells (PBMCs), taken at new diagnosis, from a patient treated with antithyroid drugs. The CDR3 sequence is CAWAGGARETQYF. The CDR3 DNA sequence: TGTGCCTGGGCAGGGGGGGCGCGGGAGACCCAGTACTTC.